This T cell receptor beta chain was observed in a study of blood T cells in healthy people across ages. For the second PCR, which ran for 7 to 11 cycles, a sample-barcoded 5' primer and a J-beta primer mix were used. Tagging of each cDNA molecule was performed by a template-switch adaptor with 12 random nucleotides. A single record per CDR3 protein comes from TCRdb applying MiXCR to the 5' RACE reads. The data hold around 800,000 distinct CDR3 sequences, with under 55% observed a single time. Study observations and caveats: Diversity estimated from one million T cells was considered an underestimate. Long-lived donors carried more naive CD4+ cells and greater diversity than aged donors. Across the age range, TCR beta diversity per million T cells fell in a roughly linear way.

Germline loops: CDR1 SGHRS, CDR2 YFSETQ. CDR3 size: 14 residues. Regarding this clonotype: Its specificity is unknown.

The gene calls are TRBV5-1 and TRBJ2-5; weak D call: TRBD2 (5 bases). The assigned J gene may be wrong: the sequence end matches TRBJ2-7 better. Material for sequencing was blood. The receptor comes from a man in his 60s in good health. CDR3 sequence (DNA): TGCGCCAGCAGCTTGGTAGTCGGGGTTAGCGAGCAGTACTTC. The encoded protein is CASSLVVGVSEQYF.